The entry below gives a single T cell receptor beta chain sequence along with its context. This sample is drawn from a study of shared T cell receptors in the human thymus. This CDR3 is 16 amino acids long. Germline V CDR1 and CDR2: SGHKS, YYEKEE (reference sequence). With V trimmed by 2 bases and J by 10 bases, 10 bases remained unmatched. Sequenced by immunoSEQ multiplex PCR; TCRdb stores in-frame clones only, minus some. The table includes roughly 710,000 clones, approximately 83% detected once. The same specimen was also included in a second study, on human thymus T cells. That source reports: The donors were infants in Finland with congenital heart defects, otherwise immunologically healthy. Among thymic and blood repertoires, usage of V and J genes appeared biased.

J is TRBJ2-1 and V is TRBV5-5; 12 bases match TRBD2. The sequence was obtained from a girl under three years old with a congenital heart defect. The sequenced material came from thymocytes. CDR3 DNA sequence: TGTGCCAGCAGCTTAAGTCTAGCGGGGGGGATCGTGGAGCAGTTCTTC. Protein product: CASSLSLAGGIVEQFF. The entire variable domain, with the rest obtained from reference TRBV5-5 and TRBJ2-1, is as follows: DAGVTQSPTHLIKTRGQQVTLRCSPISGHKSVSWYQQVLGQGPQFIFQYYEKEERGRGNFPDRFSARQFPNYSSELNVNALLLGDSALYLCASSLSLAGGIVEQFFGPGTRLTVL.